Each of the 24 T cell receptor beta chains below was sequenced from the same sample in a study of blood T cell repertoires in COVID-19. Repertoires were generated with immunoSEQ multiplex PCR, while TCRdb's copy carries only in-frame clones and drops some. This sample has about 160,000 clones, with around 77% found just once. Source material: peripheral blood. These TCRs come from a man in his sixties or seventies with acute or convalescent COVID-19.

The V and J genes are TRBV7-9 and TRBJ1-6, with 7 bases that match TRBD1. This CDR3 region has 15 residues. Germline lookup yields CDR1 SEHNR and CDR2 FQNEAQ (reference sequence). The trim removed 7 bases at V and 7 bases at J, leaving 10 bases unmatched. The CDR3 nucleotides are TGTGCCAGCAACCAGGCAGGGGGTGAAAATTCACCCCTCCACTTT. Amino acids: CASNQAGGENSPLHF.

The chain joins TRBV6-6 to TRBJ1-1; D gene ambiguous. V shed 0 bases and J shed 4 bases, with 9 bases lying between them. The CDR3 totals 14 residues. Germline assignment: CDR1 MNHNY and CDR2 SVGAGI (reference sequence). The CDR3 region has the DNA TGTGCCAGCAGTTACTCGATCGAGGGCACTGAAGCTTTCTTT. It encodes CASSYSIEGTEAFF.

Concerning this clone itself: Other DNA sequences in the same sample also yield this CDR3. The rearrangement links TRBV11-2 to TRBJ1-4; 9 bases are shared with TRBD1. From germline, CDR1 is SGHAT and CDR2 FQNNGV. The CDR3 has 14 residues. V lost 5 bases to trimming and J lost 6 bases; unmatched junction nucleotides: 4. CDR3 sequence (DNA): TGTGCCAGCAGCCCGGGACAGGGAGATGAAAAACTGTTTTTT. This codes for CASSPGQGDEKLFF.

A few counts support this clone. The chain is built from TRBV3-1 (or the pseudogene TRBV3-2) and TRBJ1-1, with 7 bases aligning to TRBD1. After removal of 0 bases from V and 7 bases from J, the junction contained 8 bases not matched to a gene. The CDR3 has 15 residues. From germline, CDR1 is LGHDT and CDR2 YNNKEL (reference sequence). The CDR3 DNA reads TGTGCCAGCAGCCAAGAATCCAGGGGGGTTGTTGAAGCTTTCTTT. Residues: CASSQESRGVVEAFF.

As DNA, the CDR3 is TGTGCCAGCAGCTCCGAGCGGGGGGTTTTTAACTATGGCTACACCTTC. It translates to CASSSERGVFNYGYTF. The rearrangement links TRBV5-6 to TRBJ1-2, with D possibly being TRBD1 (5 bases). The germline gives CDR1 SGHDT, CDR2 YYEEEE. V lost 3 bases to trimming and J lost 1 base, with 16 bases between them. The CDR3 covers 16 residues.

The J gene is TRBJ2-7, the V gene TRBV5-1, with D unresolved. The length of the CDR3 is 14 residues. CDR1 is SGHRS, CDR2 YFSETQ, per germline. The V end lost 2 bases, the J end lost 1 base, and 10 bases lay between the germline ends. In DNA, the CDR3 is TGCGCCAGCAGCTTACCACAACAGTCCTACGAGCAGTACTTC. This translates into CASSLPQQSYEQYF.

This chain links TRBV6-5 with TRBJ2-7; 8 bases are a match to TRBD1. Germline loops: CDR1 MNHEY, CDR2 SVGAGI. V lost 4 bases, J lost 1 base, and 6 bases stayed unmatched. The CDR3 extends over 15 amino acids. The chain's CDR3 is CASSSGTGSSYEQYF. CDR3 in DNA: TGTGCCAGCAGTTCCGGGACAGGTAGTTCCTACGAGCAGTACTTC.

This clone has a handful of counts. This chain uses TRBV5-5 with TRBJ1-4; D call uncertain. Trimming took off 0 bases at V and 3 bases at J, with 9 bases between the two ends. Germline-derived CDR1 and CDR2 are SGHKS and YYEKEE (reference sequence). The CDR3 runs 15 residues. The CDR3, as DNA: TGTGCCAGCAGCTTGGGACACCCACCTAATGAAAAACTGTTTTTT. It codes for CASSLGHPPNEKLFF.

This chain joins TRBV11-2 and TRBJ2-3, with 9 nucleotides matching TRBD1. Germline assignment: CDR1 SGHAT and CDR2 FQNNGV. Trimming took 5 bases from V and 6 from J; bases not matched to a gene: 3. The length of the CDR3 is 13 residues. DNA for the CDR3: TGTGCCAGCAGCCGTGGGACAGGGGATACGCAGTATTTT. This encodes CASSRGTGDTQYF.

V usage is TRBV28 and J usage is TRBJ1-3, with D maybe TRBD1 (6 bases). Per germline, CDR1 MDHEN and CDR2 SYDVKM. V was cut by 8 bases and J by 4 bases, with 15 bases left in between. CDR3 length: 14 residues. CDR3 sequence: CASLQGSRGNTIYF. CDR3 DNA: TGTGCCAGCCTACAGGGTTCGAGAGGAAACACCATATATTTT.

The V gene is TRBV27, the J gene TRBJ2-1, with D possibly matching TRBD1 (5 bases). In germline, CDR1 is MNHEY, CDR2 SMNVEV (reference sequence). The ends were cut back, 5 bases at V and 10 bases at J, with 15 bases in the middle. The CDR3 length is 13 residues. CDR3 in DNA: TGTGCCAGCAGTAACCGGGCCAAGGGGGAGCAGTTCTTC. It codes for CASSNRAKGEQFF.

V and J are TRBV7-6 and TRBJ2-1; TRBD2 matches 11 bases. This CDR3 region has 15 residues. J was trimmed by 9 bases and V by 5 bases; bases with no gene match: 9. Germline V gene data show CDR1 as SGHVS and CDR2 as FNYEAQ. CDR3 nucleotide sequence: TGTGCCAGCAGCCCAACTAGCGGGGGCGACGGTGAGCAGTTCTTC. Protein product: CASSPTSGGDGEQFF.

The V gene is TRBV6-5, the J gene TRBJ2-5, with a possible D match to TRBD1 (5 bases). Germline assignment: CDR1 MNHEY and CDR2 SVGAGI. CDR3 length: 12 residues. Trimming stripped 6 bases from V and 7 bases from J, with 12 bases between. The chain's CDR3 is CASSSTQGTQYF. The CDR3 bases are TGTGCCAGCAGCTCCACTCAGGGGACCCAGTACTTC.

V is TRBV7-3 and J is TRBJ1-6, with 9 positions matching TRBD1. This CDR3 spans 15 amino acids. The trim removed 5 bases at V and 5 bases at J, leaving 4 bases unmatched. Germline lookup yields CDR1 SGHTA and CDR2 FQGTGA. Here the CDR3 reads CASSARTGDNSPLHF. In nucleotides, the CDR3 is TGTGCCAGCAGCGCCCGGACAGGGGATAATTCACCCCTCCACTTT.

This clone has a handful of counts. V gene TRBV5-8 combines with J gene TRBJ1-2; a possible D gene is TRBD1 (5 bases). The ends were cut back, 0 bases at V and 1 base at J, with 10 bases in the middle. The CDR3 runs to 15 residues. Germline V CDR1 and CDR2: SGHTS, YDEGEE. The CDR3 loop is CASSLVAGFNYGYTF. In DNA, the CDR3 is TGTGCCAGCAGCTTGGTGGCAGGGTTTAACTATGGCTACACCTTC.

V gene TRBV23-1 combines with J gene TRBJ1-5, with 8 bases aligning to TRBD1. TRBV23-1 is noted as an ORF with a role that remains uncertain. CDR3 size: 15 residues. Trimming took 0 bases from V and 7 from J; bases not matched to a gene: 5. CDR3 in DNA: TGCGCCAGCAGTCAATCCGGGACAGGCTACCAGCCCCAGCATTTT. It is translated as CASSQSGTGYQPQHF.

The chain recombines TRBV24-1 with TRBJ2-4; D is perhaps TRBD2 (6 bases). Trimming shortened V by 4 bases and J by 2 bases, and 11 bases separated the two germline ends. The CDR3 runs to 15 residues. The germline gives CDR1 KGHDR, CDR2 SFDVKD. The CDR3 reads CATSEPGSPKNIQYF. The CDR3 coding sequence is TGTGCCACCAGTGAACCCGGGAGTCCCAAAAACATTCAGTACTTC.

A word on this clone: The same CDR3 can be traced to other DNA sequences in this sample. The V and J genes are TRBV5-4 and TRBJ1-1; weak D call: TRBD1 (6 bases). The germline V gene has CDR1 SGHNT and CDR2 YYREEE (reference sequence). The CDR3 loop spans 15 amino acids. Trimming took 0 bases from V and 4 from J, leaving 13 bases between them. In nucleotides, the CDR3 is TGTGCCAGCAGCTTGGGGGGGGGCTGGGGCACTGAAGCTTTCTTT. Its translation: CASSLGGGWGTEAFF. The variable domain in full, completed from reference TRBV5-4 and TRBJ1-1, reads ETGVTQSPTHLIKTRGQQVTLRCSSQSGHNTVSWYQQALGQGPQFIFQYYREEENGRGNFPPRFSGLQFPNYSSELNVNALELDDSALYLCASSLGGGWGTEAFFGQGTRLTVV.

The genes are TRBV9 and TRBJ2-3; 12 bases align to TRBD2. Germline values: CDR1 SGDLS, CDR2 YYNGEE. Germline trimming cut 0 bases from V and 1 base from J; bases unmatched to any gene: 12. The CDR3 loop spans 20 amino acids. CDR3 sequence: CASSVGRWLAGGRGTDTQYF. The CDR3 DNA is TGTGCCAGCAGCGTAGGCCGTTGGCTAGCGGGGGGGCGGGGCACAGATACGCAGTATTTT.

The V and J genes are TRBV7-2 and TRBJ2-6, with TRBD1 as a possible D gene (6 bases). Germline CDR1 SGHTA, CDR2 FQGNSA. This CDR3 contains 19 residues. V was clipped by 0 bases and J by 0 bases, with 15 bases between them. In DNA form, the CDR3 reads TGTGCCAGCAGCTTAGCGCAGGGGCCGACCCCCTCTGGGGCCAACGTCCTGACTTTC. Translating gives CASSLAQGPTPSGANVLTF.

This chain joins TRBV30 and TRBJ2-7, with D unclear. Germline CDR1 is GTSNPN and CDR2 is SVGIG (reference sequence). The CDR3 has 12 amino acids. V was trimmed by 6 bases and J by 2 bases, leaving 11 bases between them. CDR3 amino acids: CACDRGAYEQYF. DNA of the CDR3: TGTGCCTGTGACCGCGGCGCCTACGAGCAGTACTTC.

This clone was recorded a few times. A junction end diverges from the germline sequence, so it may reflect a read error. DNA for the CDR3: TGTGCCTGGGGTGTGGGGGGGCAAGATACGCAGTATTTT. This translates into CAWGVGGQDTQYF. This chain links TRBV30 with TRBJ2-3; D might be TRBD2 (7 bases). Germline CDR1 and CDR2: GTSNPN and SVGIG (reference sequence). The CDR3 is 13 amino acids.

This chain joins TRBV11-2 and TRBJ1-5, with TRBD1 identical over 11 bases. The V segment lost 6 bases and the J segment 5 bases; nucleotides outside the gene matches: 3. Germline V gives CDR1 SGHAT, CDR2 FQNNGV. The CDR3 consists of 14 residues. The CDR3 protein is CASSLDRGHQPQHF. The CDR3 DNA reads TGTGCCAGCAGTCTGGACAGGGGGCATCAGCCCCAGCATTTT.

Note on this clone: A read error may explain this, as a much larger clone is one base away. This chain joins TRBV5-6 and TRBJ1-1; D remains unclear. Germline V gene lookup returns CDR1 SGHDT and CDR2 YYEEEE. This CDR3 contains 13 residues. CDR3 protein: CTSSVRRNTEAFF. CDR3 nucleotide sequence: TGTACCAGCAGTGTGAGGAGGAACACTGAAGCTTTCTTT.